The sequence of this T cell receptor (beta chain) was determined in a study of blood T cell repertoires in COVID-19. The data were produced by immunoSEQ multiplex PCR, yet TCRdb's version contains in-frame clones alone and is incomplete. The table shows around 430,000 clones, with about 87% occurring only once. This CDR3 is built from 15 residues. The germline V and J ends were trimmed by 3 bases and 1 base, with 11 bases remaining between them. Per germline, CDR1 SGHNT and CDR2 YENEEA. The TCR was taken from a woman aged 50 to 65 who had recovered from COVID-19. The chain links TRBV11-3 to TRBJ2-3; D may be TRBD2 (7 bases). Sequencing used PBMCs or T cells enriched from blood (not recorded which). The CDR3 protein is CASSFAGARTDTQYF. CDR3 bases: TGTGCCAGCAGCTTCGCGGGGGCGCGCACAGATACGCAGTATTTT.